Listed below are T cell receptor beta chains from one sample, sequenced in a study of somatic reversion in DOCK8 deficiency. MiXCR was run by TCRdb on the multiplex PCR reads, yielding one entry per CDR3 protein. This sample has several thousand distinct CDR3 sequences, with about 25% found just once. The sequencing sample was made of peripheral blood. Receptors were obtained from a human donor in good health. CDR3s include the opening cysteine and the closing phenylalanine or tryptophan. Fields, in order: V gene, J gene, D gene, clone size, CDR3 DNA, CDR3 protein. A D gene is named only where the DNA matches it firmly. Where a row states a size, it is once, few, many or the class of an expanded clone; other rows omit it.

V: TRBV6-2/TRBV6-3; J: TRBJ1-2; D: -; size: few; DNA: TGTGCCAGCAGTTACGGGTCCTATGGCTACACCTTC; CDR3: CASSYGSYGYTF
V: TRBV4-2; J: TRBJ1-5; D: -; size: few; DNA: TGTGCCAGCAGCCAAGATGGCGGCAATCAGCCCCAGCATTTT; CDR3: CASSQDGGNQPQHF
V: TRBV6-2/TRBV6-3; J: TRBJ2-7; D: -; size: few; DNA: TGTGCCAGCGCAAGCGGACATGCGTACGAGCAGTACTTC; CDR3: CASASGHAYEQYF
V: TRBV4-1; J: TRBJ1-5; D: -; size: medium-sized; DNA: TGCGCCAGCAGCCAAGCCCCTGGCGGTATATTGGGCAATCAGCCCCAGCATTTT; CDR3: CASSQAPGGILGNQPQHF
V: TRBV7-6; J: TRBJ1-3; D: -; size: -; DNA: TGTGCCAGCAGCTCGACTCCTTACAGCAGCTTCTCTGGAAACACCATATATTTT; CDR3: CASSSTPYSSFSGNTIYF
V: TRBV10-3; J: TRBJ2-7; D: -; size: -; DNA: TGTGCCATCAGTGAGTCTGGGGACTACGAGCAGTACTTC; CDR3: CAISESGDYEQYF
V: TRBV30; J: TRBJ2-5; D: TRBD1; size: few; DNA: TGTGCCTGGGCCGGGACAGTGAAAGAGACCCAGTACTTC; CDR3: CAWAGTVKETQYF
V: TRBV6-6; J: TRBJ1-1; D: TRBD1; size: -; DNA: TGTGCCAGCAGTTGGACAGGGGCGCGGCCCACTGAAGCTTTCTTT; CDR3: CASSWTGARPTEAFF
V: TRBV20-1; J: TRBJ2-3; D: -; size: -; DNA: TGCAGTGCTAGAGAGCTGGCGGGGATCACAGATACGCAGTATTTT; CDR3: CSARELAGITDTQYF
V: TRBV7-2; J: TRBJ2-6; D: -; size: -; DNA: TGTGCCAGCAGCAGGAGCTCTGGGGCCAACGTCCTGACTTTC; CDR3: CASSRSSGANVLTF
V: TRBV12-3/TRBV12-4; J: TRBJ2-7; D: -; size: few; DNA: TGTGCCAGCAGTTTACGGGGGAGCGAGCAGTACTTC; CDR3: CASSLRGSEQYF
V: TRBV2; J: TRBJ1-5; D: -; size: few; DNA: TGTGCCAGCAGTGAGGGGAGCGCTCGACCCCAGCATTTT; CDR3: CASSEGSARPQHF
V: TRBV30; J: TRBJ1-1; D: -; size: medium-sized; DNA: TGTGCCTGGAGCCTTATGGGAGAGGATCGAGAAGCTTTCTTT; CDR3: CAWSLMGEDREAFF
V: TRBV5-1; J: TRBJ1-4; D: TRBD1; size: -; DNA: TGCGCCAGCAGCTTGGCCCAGACAGGGATCAGTGAAAAACTGTTTTTT; CDR3: CASSLAQTGISEKLFF
V: TRBV20-1; J: TRBJ1-2; D: TRBD1; size: -; DNA: TGCAGTGCTGGTAGTCCGGGACAGGGGATGGTCGGCTACACCTTC; CDR3: CSAGSPGQGMVGYTF
V: TRBV4-1; J: TRBJ1-6; D: -; size: few; DNA: TGCGCCAGCAGCCAAGATCAGTTATTCAATTATTCACCCCTCCACTTT; CDR3: CASSQDQLFNYSPLHF
V: TRBV5-6; J: TRBJ1-1; D: -; size: large; DNA: TGTGCCAGCAGCTTGTCATCCTTGACTGAAGCTTTCTTT; CDR3: CASSLSSLTEAFF
V: TRBV27; J: TRBJ1-2; D: -; size: few; DNA: TGTGCCAGCAGTTTGTCCCTCAGCCAGTCCCAAAGCTATGGCTACACCTTC; CDR3: CASSLSLSQSQSYGYTF
V: TRBV19; J: TRBJ1-5; D: TRBD1; size: large; DNA: TGTGCCAGTAGACGGACAGGGGGCTTTCAGCCCCAGCATTTT; CDR3: CASRRTGGFQPQHF
V: TRBV3-1; J: TRBJ2-2; D: -; size: -; DNA: TGTGCCAGCAGTCCGAGCGGAGGAAGGAACACCGGGGAGCTGTTTTTT; CDR3: CASSPSGGRNTGELFF
V: TRBV20-1; J: TRBJ1-1; D: -; size: few; DNA: TGCAGTGCTAGAGATCGAAGCACAGAGAATTGGGGGCGAACTGAAGCTTTCTTT; CDR3: CSARDRSTENWGRTEAFF
V: TRBV10-1; J: TRBJ2-7; D: -; size: medium-sized; DNA: TGCGCCAGACATAACAGGTCCTCCTACGAGCAGTACTTC; CDR3: CARHNRSSYEQYF
V: TRBV5-1; J: TRBJ1-1; D: -; size: -; DNA: TGCGCCAGCAGCTTGGAGGTAGGGGGGATGAACACTGAAGCTTTCTTT; CDR3: CASSLEVGGMNTEAFF
V: TRBV6-6; J: TRBJ2-2; D: -; size: -; DNA: TGTGCCAGCAGTTACTCGACGCAGGGAGCGAACACCGGGGAGCTGTTTTTT; CDR3: CASSYSTQGANTGELFF
V: TRBV7-6; J: TRBJ1-1; D: -; size: -; DNA: TGTGCCAGCAGCTTACAGGTTAACACTGAAGCTTTCTTT; CDR3: CASSLQVNTEAFF
V: TRBV6-2/TRBV6-3; J: TRBJ2-7; D: TRBD2; size: -; DNA: TGTGCCAGCAGCAAGACTAGCGGGGGGGCCGAGCAGTACTTC; CDR3: CASSKTSGGAEQYF
V: TRBV5-1; J: TRBJ1-1; D: TRBD1; size: medium-sized; DNA: TGCGCCAGCAGCCCTAGACCGGGACAGGACACTGAAGCTTTCTTT; CDR3: CASSPRPGQDTEAFF
V: TRBV20-1; J: TRBJ1-2; D: -; size: -; DNA: TGCAGTGCTAGTGAGTTGGGTGATTGGTATGGCTACACCTTC; CDR3: CSASELGDWYGYTF
V: TRBV5-1; J: TRBJ1-1; D: TRBD1; size: medium-sized; DNA: TGCGCCAGCAGCCGGACAGGGTCGGACACTGAAGCTTTCTTT; CDR3: CASSRTGSDTEAFF
V: TRBV23-1; J: TRBJ1-2; D: -; size: medium-sized; DNA: TGCGCCAGCAGTCAATCTTCAGATAACTATGGCTACACCTTC; CDR3: CASSQSSDNYGYTF
V: TRBV20-1; J: TRBJ1-1; D: TRBD1; size: few; DNA: TGCAGTGCGAGACGGACAGGGCCCATGAACACTGAAGCTTTCTTT; CDR3: CSARRTGPMNTEAFF
V: TRBV19; J: TRBJ1-1; D: -; size: -; DNA: TGTGCCAGTAGTATAGGACCCAACACTGGAGCTTTCTTT; CDR3: CASSIGPNTGAFF
V: TRBV2; J: TRBJ2-7; D: -; size: once; DNA: TGTGCCAGCAGTGATATGGACGAGCAGTACTTC; CDR3: CASSDMDEQYF
V: TRBV11-2; J: TRBJ2-7; D: -; size: medium-sized; DNA: TGTGCCAGCAGCTCGACAGGCTACGAGCAGTACTTC; CDR3: CASSSTGYEQYF
V: TRBV12-3/TRBV12-4; J: TRBJ2-7; D: -; size: once; DNA: TGTGCCAGCGGGACCATCTACGGGCAGTACTTC; CDR3: CASGTIYGQYF
V: TRBV20-1; J: TRBJ2-7; D: TRBD1; size: -; DNA: TGCAGTGCTCCTTTCCCGACAGGGGAATTCTACGAGCAGTACTTC; CDR3: CSAPFPTGEFYEQYF
V: TRBV7-9; J: TRBJ2-7; D: TRBD1; size: -; DNA: TGTGCCAGCAGCGACTCCGGGACAGCCTACGAGCAGTACTTC; CDR3: CASSDSGTAYEQYF
V: TRBV3-1; J: TRBJ1-2; D: TRBD1; size: -; DNA: TGTGCCAGCAGCCAAGATTGGCTGGGGGACAGTTCTAACTATGGCTACACCTTC; CDR3: CASSQDWLGDSSNYGYTF
V: TRBV4-1; J: TRBJ1-4; D: -; size: few; DNA: TGCGCCAGCAGCCAAGAATTGAGGGAAAAACTGTTTTTT; CDR3: CASSQELREKLFF
V: TRBV5-4; J: TRBJ1-6; D: TRBD1; size: -; DNA: TGTGCCAGCAGCGCAACAGGGGGCTACTCACCCCTCCACTTT; CDR3: CASSATGGYSPLHF
V: TRBV5-1; J: TRBJ1-1; D: -; size: few; DNA: TGCGCCAGCAGCTCGGGGGGGGCAGGTTCCAACACTGAAGCTTTCTTT; CDR3: CASSSGGAGSNTEAFF
V: TRBV5-4; J: TRBJ1-6; D: -; size: medium-sized; DNA: TGTGCCAGCAGCTTGGGGAGGTCGGATTCACCCCTCCACTTT; CDR3: CASSLGRSDSPLHF
V: TRBV20-1; J: TRBJ1-5; D: -; size: few; DNA: TGCAGTGCTCACGAGCTTGGGCCCCAGCATTTT; CDR3: CSAHELGPQHF